These T cell receptor beta chains were read from a single sample in a study of response to subunit inactivated influenza vaccine. TCRdb used MiXCR to reprocess the RT-PCR reads, holding one entry per CDR3 protein. Of hundreds of thousands of distinct CDR3 sequences detected, roughly 9.8% appear once; the ten largest clones hold about 12%. Sequencing used PBMCs from blood, obtained roughly 48 days after vaccination. The receptor set was obtained from a man aged 50-60 years who received an inactivated influenza vaccine. Both conserved end residues are trimmed from each CDR3. The order of the fields is V gene, J gene, CDR3 protein.

v_gene: TRBV7-8
j_gene: TRBJ2-7
CDR3aa: ASSRYARDRLGASEQY

v_gene: TRBV5-1
j_gene: TRBJ1-1
CDR3aa: ASSLYRGGRNTEAF

v_gene: TRBV20-1
j_gene: TRBJ2-7
CDR3aa: SASLLAGGTEQY

v_gene: TRBV6-2/TRBV6-3
j_gene: TRBJ2-7
CDR3aa: ASSSPRDAYEQY

v_gene: TRBV7-9
j_gene: TRBJ2-7
CDR3aa: ASSPVFGQGSYEQY

v_gene: TRBV20-1
j_gene: TRBJ2-5
CDR3aa: SARRLAGGRRETQY

v_gene: TRBV2
j_gene: TRBJ2-7
CDR3aa: ASSRDFTSQQY

v_gene: TRBV5-6
j_gene: TRBJ2-3
CDR3aa: ASSLGVLTQY

v_gene: TRBV15
j_gene: TRBJ1-1
CDR3aa: ATSRDPTVNTEAF

v_gene: TRBV5-6
j_gene: TRBJ1-2
CDR3aa: ASSFLTGGYGYT

v_gene: TRBV27
j_gene: TRBJ2-5
CDR3aa: ASSASGRETQY

v_gene: TRBV20-1
j_gene: TRBJ2-3
CDR3aa: SARQGSSTDTQY

v_gene: TRBV24-1
j_gene: TRBJ2-3
CDR3aa: ATSDLETGGLTDTQY

v_gene: TRBV28
j_gene: TRBJ2-3
CDR3aa: ASSPGGSDTQY

v_gene: TRBV5-1
j_gene: TRBJ2-3
CDR3aa: ASSATRTDTQY

v_gene: TRBV5-5
j_gene: TRBJ2-6
CDR3aa: ASSSNTGANVLT

v_gene: TRBV15
j_gene: TRBJ2-2
CDR3aa: ATSGGTSIRTGELF